This T cell receptor (beta chain) came from a study of cytomegalovirus exposure and HLA in healthy donors. In the study overall: Early released data had around 79 million unique TCRs, all coming from HLA-typed donors.

Study results and caveats: One variant, a missense change in DCLRE1C, was linked in a later analysis to TCR beta V- and J-gene trimming. A later analysis, which compared TCR beta chains of equal frequency, found the HLA-associated ones more clonally expanded. In a later analysis, productive TCRs from donors in an Asian-associated ancestry cluster reportedly carried fewer N-insertions than the cohort mean.

It was with 60 Vbeta and 13 Jbeta primers that the PCR ran. Clones were read by immunoSEQ multiplex PCR, and TCRdb kept only the in-frame ones, dropping some. The sample includes about 160,000 clones, approximately 88% of them seen just once. To note about this clone: Its matching antigen is unknown.

The trim removed 8 bases at V and 7 bases at J, leaving 8 bases unmatched. The V gene's germline CDR1 is LNHNV and CDR2 YYDKDF (reference sequence). This CDR3 spans 15 amino acids. Specimen: PBMCs. The TCR originated in a woman in her twenties or thirties in good health and CMV-seronegative. This chain joins TRBV15 and TRBJ1-6; 10 bases are a match to TRBD1. CDR3 sequence: CATETGGKGNSPLHF. CDR3 nucleotide sequence: TGTGCCACCGAGACAGGGGGCAAAGGGAATTCACCCCTCCACTTT.